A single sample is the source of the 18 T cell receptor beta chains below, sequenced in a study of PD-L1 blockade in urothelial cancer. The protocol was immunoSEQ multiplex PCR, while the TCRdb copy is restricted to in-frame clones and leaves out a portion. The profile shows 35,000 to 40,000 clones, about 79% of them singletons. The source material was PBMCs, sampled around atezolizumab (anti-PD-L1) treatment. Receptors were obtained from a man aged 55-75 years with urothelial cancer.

This CDR3 reads CASSSTGNTEAFF. CDR3 DNA sequence: TGTGCCAGCAGTTCAACAGGGAACACTGAAGCTTTCTTT. V and J are TRBV2 and TRBJ1-1; weak D call: TRBD1 (5 bases). Germline-derived CDR1 and CDR2 are SNHLY and FYNNEI. V was cut by 5 bases and J by 1 base, with 8 bases left in between. CDR3 length: 13 residues.

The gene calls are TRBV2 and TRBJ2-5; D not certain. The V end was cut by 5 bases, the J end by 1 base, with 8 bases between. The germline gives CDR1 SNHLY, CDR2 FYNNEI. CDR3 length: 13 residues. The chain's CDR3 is CASSRQIQETQYF. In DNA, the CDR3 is TGTGCCAGCAGTCGTCAGATCCAAGAGACCCAGTACTTC.

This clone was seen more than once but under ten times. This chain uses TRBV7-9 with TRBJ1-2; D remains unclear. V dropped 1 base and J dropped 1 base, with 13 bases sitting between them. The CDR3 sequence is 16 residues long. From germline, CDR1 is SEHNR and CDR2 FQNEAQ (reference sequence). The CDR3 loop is CASSLDSQEGNYGYTF. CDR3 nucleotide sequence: TGTGCCAGCAGCTTAGACAGTCAGGAGGGTAACTATGGCTACACCTTC.

The CDR3 reads CASTPGPGTPYF. The CDR3 nucleotides are TGTGCCAGCACCCCTGGCCCCGGGACACCATATTTT. The V call is TRBV28, the J call TRBJ1-3, with D tentatively TRBD1 (6 bases). The CDR3 has 12 residues. Trimming stripped 7 bases from V and 15 bases from J, with 19 bases between. CDR1 MDHEN and CDR2 SYDVKM come from the germline V gene.

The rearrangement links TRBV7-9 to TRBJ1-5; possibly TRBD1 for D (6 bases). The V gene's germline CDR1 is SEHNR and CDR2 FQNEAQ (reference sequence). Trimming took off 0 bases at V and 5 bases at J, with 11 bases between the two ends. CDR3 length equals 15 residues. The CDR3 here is CASSLAGAGHQPQHF. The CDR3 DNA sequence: TGTGCCAGCAGCTTAGCGGGGGCCGGTCATCAGCCCCAGCATTTT.

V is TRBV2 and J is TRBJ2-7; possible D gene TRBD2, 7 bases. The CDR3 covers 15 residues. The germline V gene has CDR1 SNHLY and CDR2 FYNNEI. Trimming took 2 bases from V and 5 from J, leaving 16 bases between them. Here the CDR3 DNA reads TGTGCCAGCAGTGAACTCCGGGGGGCGTCCCACGAGCAGTACTTC. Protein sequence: CASSELRGASHEQYF. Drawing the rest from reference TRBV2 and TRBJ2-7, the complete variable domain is EPEVTQTPSHQVTQMGQEVILRCVPISNHLYFYWYRQILGQKVEFLVSFYNNEISEKSEIFDDQFSVERPDGSNFTLKIRSTKLEDSAMYFCASSELRGASHEQYFGPGTRLTVT.

The CDR3 region is CASSSRVQGMDSPLHF. The CDR3 nucleotides are TGTGCCAGCAGTTCTCGGGTCCAGGGGATGGATTCACCCCTCCACTTT. This chain uses TRBV27 with TRBJ1-6; the D gene is possibly TRBD1 (6 bases). Trimming shortened V by 4 bases and J by 8 bases, and 18 bases separated the two germline ends. The CDR3 is 16 amino acids. The germline V gene encodes CDR1 MNHEY and CDR2 SMNVEV (reference sequence).

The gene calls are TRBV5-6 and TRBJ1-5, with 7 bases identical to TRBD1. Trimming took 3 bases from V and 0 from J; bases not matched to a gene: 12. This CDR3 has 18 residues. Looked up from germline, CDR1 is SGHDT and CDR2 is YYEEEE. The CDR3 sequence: CASSSNRDRDYSNQPQHF. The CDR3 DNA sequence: TGTGCCAGCAGCTCGAACCGGGACAGAGATTATAGCAATCAGCCCCAGCATTTT.

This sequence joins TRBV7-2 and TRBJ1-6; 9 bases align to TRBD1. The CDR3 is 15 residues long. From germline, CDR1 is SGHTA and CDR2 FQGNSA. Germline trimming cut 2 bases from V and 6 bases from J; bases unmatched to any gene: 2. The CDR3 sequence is CASSLSGQGNSPLHF. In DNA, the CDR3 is TGTGCCAGCAGCTTATCGGGACAGGGTAATTCACCCCTCCACTTT.

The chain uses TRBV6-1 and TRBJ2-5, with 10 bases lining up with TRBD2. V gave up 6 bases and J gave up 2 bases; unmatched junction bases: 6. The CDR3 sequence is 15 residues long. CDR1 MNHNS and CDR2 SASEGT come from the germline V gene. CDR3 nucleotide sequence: TGTGCCAGCAGGGGACTAGCGCAAAGTCAAGAGACCCAGTACTTC. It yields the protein CASRGLAQSQETQYF.

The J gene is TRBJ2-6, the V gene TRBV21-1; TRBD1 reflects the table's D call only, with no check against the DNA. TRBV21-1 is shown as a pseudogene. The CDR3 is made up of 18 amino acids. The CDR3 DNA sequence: TGTGCCAGCAGCAAAGGGGACAGGGGGCTGGCTGGGGCCAACGTCCTGACTTTC. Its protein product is CASSKGDRGLAGANVLTF.

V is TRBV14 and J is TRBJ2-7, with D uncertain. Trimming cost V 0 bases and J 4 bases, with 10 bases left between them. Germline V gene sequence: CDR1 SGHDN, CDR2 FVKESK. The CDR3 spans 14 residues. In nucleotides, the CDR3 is TGTGCCAGCAGCCAAGATTTGGCGGCGTACGAGCAGTACTTC. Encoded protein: CASSQDLAAYEQYF.

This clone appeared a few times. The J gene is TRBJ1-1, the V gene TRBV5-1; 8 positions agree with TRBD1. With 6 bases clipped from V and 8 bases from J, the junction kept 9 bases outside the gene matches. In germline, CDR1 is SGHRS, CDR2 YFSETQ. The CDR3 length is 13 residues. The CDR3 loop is CASTTDRGREAFF. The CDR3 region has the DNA TGCGCCAGCACCACCGACAGGGGCAGGGAAGCTTTCTTT. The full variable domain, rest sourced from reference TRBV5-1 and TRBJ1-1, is KAGVTQTPRYLIKTRGQQVTLSCSPISGHRSVSWYQQTPGQGLQFLFEYFSETQRNKGNFPGRFSGRQFSNSRSEMNVSTLELGDSALYLCASTTDRGREAFFGQGTRLTVV.

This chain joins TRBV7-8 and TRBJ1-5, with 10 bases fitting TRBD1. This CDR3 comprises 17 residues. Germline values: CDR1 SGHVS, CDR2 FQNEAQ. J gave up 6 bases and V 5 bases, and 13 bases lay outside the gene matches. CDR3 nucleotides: TGTGCCAGCAGCAAACGACAGGGGGCTGGTGTAGGTCAGCCCCAGCATTTT. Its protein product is CASSKRQGAGVGQPQHF.

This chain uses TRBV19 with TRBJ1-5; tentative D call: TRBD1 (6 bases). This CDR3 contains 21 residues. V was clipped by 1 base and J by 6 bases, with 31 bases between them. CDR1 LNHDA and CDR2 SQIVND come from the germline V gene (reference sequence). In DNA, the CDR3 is TGTGCCAGTAGTATAGGTTCGTTTGGAGGCCAGGGGTTATCGGTTGGTCAGCCCCAGCATTTT. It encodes CASSIGSFGGQGLSVGQPQHF.

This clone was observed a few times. CDR3 nucleotides: TGTGCCAGCAGAGCGGGGGCATTCCAAGAGACCCAGTACTTC. Protein sequence: CASRAGAFQETQYF. This chain connects TRBV6-5 to TRBJ2-5, with 8 positions matching TRBD2. CDR3 length equals 14 residues. Trimming removed 6 bases from V and 1 base from J; junction bases left unmatched: 4. CDR1 is MNHEY, CDR2 SVGAGI, per germline.

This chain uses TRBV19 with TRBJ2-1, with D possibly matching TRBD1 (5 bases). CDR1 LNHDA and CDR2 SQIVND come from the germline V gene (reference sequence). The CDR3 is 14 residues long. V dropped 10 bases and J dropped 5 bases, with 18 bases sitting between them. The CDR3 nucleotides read TGTGCCAACGAGATACAGGTCATCCACAATGAGCAGTTCTTC. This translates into CANEIQVIHNEQFF.

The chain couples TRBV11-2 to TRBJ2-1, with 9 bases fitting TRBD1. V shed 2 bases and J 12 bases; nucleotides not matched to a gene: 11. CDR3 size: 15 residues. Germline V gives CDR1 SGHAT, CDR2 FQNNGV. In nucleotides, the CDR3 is TGTGCCAGCAGCTTACTCCGGGACAGGGCTCGTGGGCAGTTCTTC. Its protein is CASSLLRDRARGQFF.